Each of the 8 T cell receptor beta chains below was sequenced from the same sample in a study of blood T cell repertoires in COVID-19. Sequencing used immunoSEQ multiplex PCR; TCRdb keeps in-frame clones, though not all of them. The data show about 46,000 clones, about 88% seen once. Specimen: peripheral blood. The receptor source for this set is a man aged 45 to 65 with active COVID-19.

CDR3 residues: CASSALNTGELFF. CDR3 nucleotides: TGTGCCAGCAGCGCCCTGAACACCGGGGAGCTGTTTTTT. The rearrangement links TRBV9 to TRBJ2-2; no clear D. The germline V and J ends were trimmed by 3 bases and 1 base, with 4 bases remaining between them. This CDR3 is built from 13 residues. In germline, CDR1 is SGDLS, CDR2 YYNGEE.

The chain joins TRBV4-3 to TRBJ1-4, with no clear D. The CDR3 contains 13 residues. CDR1 is LGHNA and CDR2 is YSLEER in the germline V gene. The V gene lost 5 bases and the J gene lost 7 bases, with 11 bases spanning the gap. CDR3 loop: CASSSAPGEKLFF. CDR3 in DNA: TGCGCCAGCAGCTCGGCACCAGGTGAAAAACTGTTTTTT.

The genes are TRBV4-2 and TRBJ2-5; D is possibly TRBD2 (6 bases). The CDR3 spans 14 residues. Between the trimmed V and J ends, which lost 1 base and 5 bases, there was a span of 11 bases. In germline, CDR1 is LGHNA, CDR2 YNFKEQ. In DNA form, the CDR3 reads TGTGCCAGCAGCCAAGGGGGGGACTGGGAGACCCAGTACTTC. Its translation is CASSQGGDWETQYF.

The chain uses TRBV28 and TRBJ2-7, with D perhaps matching TRBD1 (5 bases). Germline CDR1 MDHEN, CDR2 SYDVKM. The germline V and J ends were trimmed by 7 bases and 0 bases, with 16 bases remaining between them. This CDR3 is 15 amino acids long. The CDR3 here is CASTAPRTLSYEQYF. CDR3 in DNA: TGTGCCAGCACCGCACCTCGGACACTCTCCTACGAGCAGTACTTC.

The CDR3 DNA is TGTGCCAGCAGCTTGGGGCTAGCGGGGGCCTACGAGCAGTACTTC. Residues: CASSLGLAGAYEQYF. The genes are TRBV5-4 and TRBJ2-7; 10 positions agree with TRBD2. Germline V gene lookup returns CDR1 SGHNT and CDR2 YYREEE (reference sequence). V lost 0 bases, J lost 2 bases, and 2 bases stayed unmatched. The CDR3 has 15 residues.

The chain has TRBV27 and TRBJ2-7; TRBD2 might be the D (6 bases). V was pared by 6 bases and J by 3 bases, with 12 bases between. This CDR3 has 13 residues. CDR1 MNHEY and CDR2 SMNVEV come from the germline V gene (reference sequence). CDR3 sequence reads: CASRGDSDYEQYF. For the CDR3, the DNA is TGTGCCAGCAGGGGGGACTCAGACTACGAGCAGTACTTC.

The rearrangement uses TRBV5-4 and TRBJ1-3; D call uncertain. The CDR3 is 15 amino acids. Germline values: CDR1 SGHNT, CDR2 YYREEE (reference sequence). Trimming pared 2 bases from V and 0 bases from J, leaving 9 bases between. The CDR3 region has the DNA TGTGCCAGCAGCTTTGAGCTCCACTCTGGAAACACCATATATTTT. Residues: CASSFELHSGNTIYF.

The J gene is TRBJ2-5, the V gene TRBV6-6; possibly TRBD1 for D (7 bases). The V gene's germline CDR1 is MNHNY and CDR2 SVGAGI (reference sequence). The length of the CDR3 is 12 residues. The V gene lost 6 bases and the J gene lost 4 bases, with 9 bases spanning the gap. The CDR3, as DNA: TGTGCCAGCAGGGAGGGGGCAGAGACCCAGTACTTC. Protein: CASREGAETQYF.